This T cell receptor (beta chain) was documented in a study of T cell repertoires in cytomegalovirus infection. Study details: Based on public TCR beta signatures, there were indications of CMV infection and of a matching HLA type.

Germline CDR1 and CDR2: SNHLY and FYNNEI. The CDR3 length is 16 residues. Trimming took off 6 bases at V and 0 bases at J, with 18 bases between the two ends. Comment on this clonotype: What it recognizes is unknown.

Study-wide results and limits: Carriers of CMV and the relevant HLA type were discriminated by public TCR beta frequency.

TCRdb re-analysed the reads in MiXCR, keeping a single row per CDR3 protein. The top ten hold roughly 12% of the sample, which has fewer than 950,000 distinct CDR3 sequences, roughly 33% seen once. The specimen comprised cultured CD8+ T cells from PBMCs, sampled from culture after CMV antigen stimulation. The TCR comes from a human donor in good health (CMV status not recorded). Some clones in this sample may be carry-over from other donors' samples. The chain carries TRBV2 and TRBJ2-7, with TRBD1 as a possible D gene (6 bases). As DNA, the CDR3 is TGTGCCAGCAGGGAAATGGGGGCCAGTAGCTCCTACGAGCAGTACTTC. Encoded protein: CASREMGASSSYEQYF.